This TCR beta chain was profiled in a study of lymphopenia after photon versus proton radiotherapy. The study, taken as a whole, reports: Proton therapy kept repertoires fairly stable, unlike photons, which gained effector/memory cells. After lymphocyte nadir, photon-treated repertoires showed oligoclonal expansion, especially CD8+ Temra.

The CDR3 spans 16 residues. From germline, CDR1 is SGDLS and CDR2 YYNGEE. Trimming removed 0 bases from V and 3 bases from J; junction bases left unmatched: 7. The protocol was immunoSEQ multiplex PCR, while the TCRdb copy is restricted to in-frame clones and leaves out a portion. Of roughly 40,000 clones listed, about 82% are singletons. The table lists this clone with a few counts. As yet, its antigen is unknown. The chain carries TRBV9 and TRBJ2-7, with TRBD1 matching over 9 bases. The input for sequencing was peripheral blood, taken from a patient treated with proton-based radiotherapy. The receptor was derived from an older woman with pancreatic cancer. Some clones in this sample may be carry-over from other donors' samples. Here the CDR3 DNA reads TGTGCCAGCAGCGTAGGGGGTACAGGGGGCTACTACGAGCAGTACTTC. It yields the protein CASSVGGTGGYYEQYF.